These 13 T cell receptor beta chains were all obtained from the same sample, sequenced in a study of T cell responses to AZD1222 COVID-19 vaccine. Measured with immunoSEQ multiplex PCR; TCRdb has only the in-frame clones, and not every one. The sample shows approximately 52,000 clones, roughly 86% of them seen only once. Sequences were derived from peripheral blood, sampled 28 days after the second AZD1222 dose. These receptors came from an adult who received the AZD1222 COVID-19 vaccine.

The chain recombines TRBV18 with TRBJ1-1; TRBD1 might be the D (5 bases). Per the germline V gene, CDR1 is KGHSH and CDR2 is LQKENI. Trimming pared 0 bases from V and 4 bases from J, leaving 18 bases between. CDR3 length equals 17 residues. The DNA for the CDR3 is TGTGCCAGCTCACCACCGGGGACTAGCCAAGGGGTCACTGAAGCTTTCTTT. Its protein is CASSPPGTSQGVTEAFF.

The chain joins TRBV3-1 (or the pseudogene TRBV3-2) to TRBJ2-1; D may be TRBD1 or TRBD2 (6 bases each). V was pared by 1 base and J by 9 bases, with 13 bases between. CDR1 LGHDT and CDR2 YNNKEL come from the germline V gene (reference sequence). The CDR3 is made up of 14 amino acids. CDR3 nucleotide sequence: TGTGCCAGCAGCCAAGTCACAGGGAGGACTGAGCAGTTCTTC. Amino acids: CASSQVTGRTEQFF.

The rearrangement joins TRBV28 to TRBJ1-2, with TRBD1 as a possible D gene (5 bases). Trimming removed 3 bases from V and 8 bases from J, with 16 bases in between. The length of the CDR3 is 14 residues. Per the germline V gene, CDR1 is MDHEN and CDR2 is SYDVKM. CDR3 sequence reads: CASSLVQVSRGYTF. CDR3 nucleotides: TGTGCCAGCAGTTTGGTACAGGTCTCGAGGGGCTACACCTTC.

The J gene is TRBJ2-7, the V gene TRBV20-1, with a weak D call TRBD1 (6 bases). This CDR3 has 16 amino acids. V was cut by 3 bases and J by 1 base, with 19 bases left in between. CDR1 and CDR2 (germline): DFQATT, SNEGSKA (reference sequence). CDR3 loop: CSASGAPGQPSYEQYF. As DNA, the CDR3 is TGCAGTGCTAGTGGGGCCCCCGGACAGCCGTCCTACGAGCAGTACTTC.

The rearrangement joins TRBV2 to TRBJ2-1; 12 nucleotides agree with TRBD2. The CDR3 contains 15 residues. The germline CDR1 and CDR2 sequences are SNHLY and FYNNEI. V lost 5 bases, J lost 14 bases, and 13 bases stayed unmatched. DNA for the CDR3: TGTGCCAGCAGTCCGCTGACTAGCGGGAGTGGGGGAAAGTTCTTC. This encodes CASSPLTSGSGGKFF. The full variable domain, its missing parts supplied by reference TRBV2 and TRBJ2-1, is EPEVTQTPSHQVTQMGQEVILRCVPISNHLYFYWYRQILGQKVEFLVSFYNNEISEKSEIFDDQFSVERPDGSNFTLKIRSTKLEDSAMYFCASSPLTSGSGGKFFGPGTRLTVL.

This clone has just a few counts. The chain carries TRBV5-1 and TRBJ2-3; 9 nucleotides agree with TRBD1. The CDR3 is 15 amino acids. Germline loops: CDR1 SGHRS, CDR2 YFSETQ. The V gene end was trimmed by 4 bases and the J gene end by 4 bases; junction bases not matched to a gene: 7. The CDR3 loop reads CASSGGTGWSDTQYF. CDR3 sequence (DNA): TGCGCCAGCAGCGGGGGGACAGGGTGGTCAGATACGCAGTATTTT.

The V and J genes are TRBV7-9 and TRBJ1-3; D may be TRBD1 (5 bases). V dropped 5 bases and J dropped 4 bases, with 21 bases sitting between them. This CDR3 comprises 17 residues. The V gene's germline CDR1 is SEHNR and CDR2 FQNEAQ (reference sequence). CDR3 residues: CASSRVLGAPGGNTIYF. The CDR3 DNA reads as TGTGCCAGCAGCCGCGTTTTAGGGGCCCCAGGAGGAAACACCATATATTTT.

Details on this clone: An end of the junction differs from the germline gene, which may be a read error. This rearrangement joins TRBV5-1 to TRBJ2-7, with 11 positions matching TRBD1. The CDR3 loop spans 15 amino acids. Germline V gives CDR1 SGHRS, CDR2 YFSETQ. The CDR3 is CASTLVGQGVSEQYF. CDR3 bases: TGCGCCAGCACCTTGGTGGGACAGGGGGTGAGCGAGCAGTACTTC. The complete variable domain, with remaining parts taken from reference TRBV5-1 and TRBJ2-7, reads KAGVTQTPRYLIKTRGQQVTLSCSPISGHRSVSWYQQTPGQGLQFLFEYFSETQRNKGNFPGRFSGRQFSNSRSEMNVSTLELGDSALYLCASTLVGQGVSEQYFGPGTRLTVT.

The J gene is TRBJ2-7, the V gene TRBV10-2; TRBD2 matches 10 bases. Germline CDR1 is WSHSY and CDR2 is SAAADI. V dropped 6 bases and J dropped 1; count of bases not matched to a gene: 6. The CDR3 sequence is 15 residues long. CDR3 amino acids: CASRLAGSESYEQYF. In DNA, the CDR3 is TGCGCCAGCAGACTAGCGGGATCGGAATCCTACGAGCAGTACTTC.

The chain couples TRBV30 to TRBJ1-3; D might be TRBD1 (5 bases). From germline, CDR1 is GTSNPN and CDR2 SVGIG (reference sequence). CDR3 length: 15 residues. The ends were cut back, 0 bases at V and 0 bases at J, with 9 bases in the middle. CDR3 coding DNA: TGTGCCTGGAGTGTACCAGGGATCTCTGGAAACACCATATATTTT. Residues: CAWSVPGISGNTIYF. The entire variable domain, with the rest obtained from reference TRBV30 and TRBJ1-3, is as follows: SQTIHQWPATLVQPVGSPLSLECTVEGTSNPNLYWYRQAAGRGLQLLFYSVGIGQISSEVPQNLSASRPQDRQFILSSKKLLLSDSGFYLCAWSVPGISGNTIYFGEGSWLTVV.

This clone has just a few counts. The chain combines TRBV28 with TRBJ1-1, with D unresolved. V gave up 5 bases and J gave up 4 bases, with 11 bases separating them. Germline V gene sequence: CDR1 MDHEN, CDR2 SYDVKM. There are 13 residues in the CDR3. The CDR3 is CASSPLTGTEAFF. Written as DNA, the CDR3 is TGTGCCAGCAGTCCATTGACTGGCACTGAAGCTTTCTTT.

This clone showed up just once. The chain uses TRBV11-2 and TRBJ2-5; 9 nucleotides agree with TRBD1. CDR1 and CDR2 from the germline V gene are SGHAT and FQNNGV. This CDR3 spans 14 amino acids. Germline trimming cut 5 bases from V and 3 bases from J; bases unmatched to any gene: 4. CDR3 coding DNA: TGTGCCAGCAGCAACAGGGGGCCCGAAGAGACCCAGTACTTC. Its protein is CASSNRGPEETQYF. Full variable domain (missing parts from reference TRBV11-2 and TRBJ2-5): EAGVAQSPRYKIIEKRQSVAFWCNPISGHATLYWYQQILGQGPKLLIQFQNNGVVDDSQLPKDRFSAERLKGVDSTLKIQPAKLEDSAVYLCASSNRGPEETQYFGPGTRLLVL.

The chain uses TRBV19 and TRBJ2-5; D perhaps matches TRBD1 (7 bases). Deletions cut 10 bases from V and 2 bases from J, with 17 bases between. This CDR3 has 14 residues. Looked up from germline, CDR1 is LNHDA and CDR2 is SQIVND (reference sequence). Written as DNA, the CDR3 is TGTGCCACCTCGCAGGGGGGCTGGCAAGAGACCCAGTACTTC. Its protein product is CATSQGGWQETQYF.